Sequencing of this T cell receptor beta chain was carried out in a study of Ad26.COV2.S vaccination and SARS-CoV-2 variants. Measured with immunoSEQ multiplex PCR; TCRdb has only the in-frame clones, and not every one. There are about 500,000 clones in the sample; 70% to 90% occur only once, and roughly 1.7% lies in the top ten. The CDR3 spans 14 residues. The germline V and J ends were trimmed by 3 bases and 5 bases, with 8 bases remaining between them. Germline assignment: CDR1 MNHEY and CDR2 SMNVEV (reference sequence). Treatment meaning: around 19 received Ad26.COV2.S at low or high dose, single or two shots; roughly five received placebo; per-sample allocation not given. Samples were taken on day 63 after the first vaccine or placebo injection.

This material consisted of peripheral blood, taken in a trial of Ad26.COV2.S vaccine versus placebo. This rearrangement joins TRBV27 to TRBJ1-6; D not resolved. The TCR was taken from a person aged 18-65 years who received the Ad26.COV2.S COVID-19 vaccine or a placebo. The CDR3 DNA is TGTGCCAGCAGTTTTTGGCAGGATAATTCACCCCTCCACTTT. It specifies CASSFWQDNSPLHF.